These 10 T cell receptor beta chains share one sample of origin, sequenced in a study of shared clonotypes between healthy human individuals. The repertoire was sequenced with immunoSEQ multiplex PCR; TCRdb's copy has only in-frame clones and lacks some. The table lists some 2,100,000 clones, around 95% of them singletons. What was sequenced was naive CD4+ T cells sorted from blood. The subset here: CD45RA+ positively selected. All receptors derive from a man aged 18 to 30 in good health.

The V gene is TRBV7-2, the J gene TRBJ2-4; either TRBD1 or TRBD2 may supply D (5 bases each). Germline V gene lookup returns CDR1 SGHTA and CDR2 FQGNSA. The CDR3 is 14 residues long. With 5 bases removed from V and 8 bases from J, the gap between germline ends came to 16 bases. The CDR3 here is CASSLRGSRDIQYF. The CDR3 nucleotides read TGTGCCAGCAGCCTCCGAGGGAGCAGGGACATTCAGTACTTC.

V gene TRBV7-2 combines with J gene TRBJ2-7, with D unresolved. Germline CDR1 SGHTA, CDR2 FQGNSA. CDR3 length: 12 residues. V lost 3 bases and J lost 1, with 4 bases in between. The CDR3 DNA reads TGTGCCAGCAGCTTTGGGTCCTACGAGCAGTACTTC. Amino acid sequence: CASSFGSYEQYF.

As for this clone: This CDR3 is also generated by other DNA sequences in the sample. The CDR3 region is CASRLAGDQETQYF. For the CDR3, the DNA is TGCGCCAGCAGACTAGCGGGAGACCAAGAGACCCAGTACTTC. This rearrangement joins TRBV5-1 to TRBJ2-5; 11 bases match TRBD2. V was pared by 5 bases and J by 0 bases, with 0 bases of the junction left unmatched. CDR1 and CDR2 (germline): SGHRS, YFSETQ. The CDR3 is made up of 14 amino acids.

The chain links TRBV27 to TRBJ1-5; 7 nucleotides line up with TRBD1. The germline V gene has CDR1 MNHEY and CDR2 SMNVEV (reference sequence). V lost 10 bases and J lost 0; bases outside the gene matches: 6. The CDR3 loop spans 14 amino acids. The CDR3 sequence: CATRQGNSNQPQHF. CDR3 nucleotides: TGTGCCACTCGACAGGGAAATAGCAATCAGCCCCAGCATTTT.

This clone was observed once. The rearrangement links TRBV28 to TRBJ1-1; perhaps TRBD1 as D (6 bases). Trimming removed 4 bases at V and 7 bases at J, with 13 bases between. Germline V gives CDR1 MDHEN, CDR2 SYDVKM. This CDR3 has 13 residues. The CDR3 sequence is CASSSGRGGEAFF. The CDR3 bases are TGTGCCAGCAGTTCCGGCAGGGGAGGTGAAGCTTTCTTT.

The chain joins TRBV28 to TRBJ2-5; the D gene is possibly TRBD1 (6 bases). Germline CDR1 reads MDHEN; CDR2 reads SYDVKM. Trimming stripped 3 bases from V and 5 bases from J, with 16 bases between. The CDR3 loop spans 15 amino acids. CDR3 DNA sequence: TGTGCCAGCAGTTTCGGAAGGGGGAAATTCGAGACCCAGTACTTC. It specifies CASSFGRGKFETQYF.

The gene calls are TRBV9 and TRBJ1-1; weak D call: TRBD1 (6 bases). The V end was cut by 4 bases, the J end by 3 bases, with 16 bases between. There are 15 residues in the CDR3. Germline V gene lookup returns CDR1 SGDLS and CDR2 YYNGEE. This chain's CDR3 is CASSSQGTFDTEAFF. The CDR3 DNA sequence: TGTGCCAGCAGCTCTCAAGGGACATTTGACACTGAAGCTTTCTTT.

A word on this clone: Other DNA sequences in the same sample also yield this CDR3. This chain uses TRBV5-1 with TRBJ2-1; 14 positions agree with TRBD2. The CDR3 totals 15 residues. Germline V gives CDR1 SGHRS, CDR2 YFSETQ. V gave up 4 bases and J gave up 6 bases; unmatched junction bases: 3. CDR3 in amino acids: CASSPGLAGVNEQFF. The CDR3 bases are TGCGCCAGCAGCCCGGGACTAGCGGGAGTCAATGAGCAGTTCTTC.

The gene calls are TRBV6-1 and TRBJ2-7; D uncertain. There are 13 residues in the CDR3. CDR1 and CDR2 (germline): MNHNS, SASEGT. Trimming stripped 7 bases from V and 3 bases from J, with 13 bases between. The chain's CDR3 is CASTANPGYEQYF. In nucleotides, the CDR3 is TGTGCCAGCACCGCGAATCCCGGCTACGAGCAGTACTTC.

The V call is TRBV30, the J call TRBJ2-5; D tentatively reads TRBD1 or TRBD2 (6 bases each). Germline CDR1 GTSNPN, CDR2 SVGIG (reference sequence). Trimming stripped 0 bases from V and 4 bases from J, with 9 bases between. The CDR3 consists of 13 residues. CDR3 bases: TGTGCCTGGAGTGTAAGGGGGGTAGAGACCCAGTACTTC. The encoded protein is CAWSVRGVETQYF.